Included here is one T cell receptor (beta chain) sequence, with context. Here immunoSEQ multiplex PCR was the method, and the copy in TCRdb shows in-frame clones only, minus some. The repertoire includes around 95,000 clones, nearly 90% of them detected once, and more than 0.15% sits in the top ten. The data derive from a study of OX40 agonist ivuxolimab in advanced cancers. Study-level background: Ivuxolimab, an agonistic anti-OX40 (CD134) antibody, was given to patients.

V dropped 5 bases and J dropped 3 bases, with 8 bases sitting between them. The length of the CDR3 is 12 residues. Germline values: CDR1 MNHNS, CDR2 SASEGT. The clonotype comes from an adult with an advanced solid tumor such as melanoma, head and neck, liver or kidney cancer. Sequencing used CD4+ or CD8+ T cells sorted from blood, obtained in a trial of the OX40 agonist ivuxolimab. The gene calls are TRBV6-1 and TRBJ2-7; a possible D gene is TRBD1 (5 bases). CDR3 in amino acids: CASSLDIYEQYF. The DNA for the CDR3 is TGTGCCAGCAGTCTGGACATCTACGAGCAGTACTTC.